This T cell receptor (beta chain) came from a study of cytomegalovirus exposure and HLA in healthy donors. In the case of this clone: No antigen is known for it.

J gave up 5 bases and V 2 bases, and 10 bases lay outside the gene matches. The CDR3 contains 16 residues. In germline, CDR1 is KGHSH, CDR2 LQKENI. Study-level findings and limits: It was assumed in the presence/absence analyses that sequencing depth was roughly uniform across donors.

It was with 60 Vbeta and 13 Jbeta primers that the PCR ran. TCRdb's copy holds only in-frame clones and misses some; the assay was immunoSEQ multiplex PCR. The table lists roughly 180,000 clones, over 60% of them singletons. Source material: PBMCs. J is TRBJ2-7 and V is TRBV18; 9 positions agree with TRBD1. The origin of this receptor is a man aged 45 to 65 in good health and CMV-seropositive. The CDR3 is CASSPWDREDGHEQYF. The CDR3, as DNA: TGTGCCAGCTCACCATGGGACAGGGAAGACGGCCACGAGCAGTACTTC.